These 8 T cell receptor beta chains were sequenced from one sample in a study of molecular identifiers for immune sequencing clone quantification. TCRdb re-called the PCR reads with MiXCR, one entry per CDR3 protein. The data show about 300,000 distinct CDR3 sequences, 20% to 25% seen once. Sequenced sample: naive CD8+ T cells from blood, with Jurkat cell RNA spiked in. As to subset: FACS-sorted CD8+CD4-CCR7+CD45RA+ naive T cells. These receptors originate from a human donor in good health. Some libraries in this study had Jurkat cell RNA spiked in.

This clonotype was seen repeatedly, ten times or more. V usage is TRBV7-9 and J usage is TRBJ2-1; the D gene is possibly TRBD1 (6 bases). The CDR3 length is 17 residues. V lost 4 bases, J lost 2 bases, and 18 bases lay in between. Per the germline V gene, CDR1 is SEHNR and CDR2 is FQNEAQ (reference sequence). CDR3 protein: CASSSVTGYRTYNEQFF. For the CDR3, the DNA is TGTGCCAGCAGCTCCGTGACAGGTTATCGGACCTACAATGAGCAGTTCTTC. The full variable domain, completed using reference TRBV7-9 and TRBJ2-1, is DTGVSQNPRHKITKRGQNVTFRCDPISEHNRLYWYRQTLGQGPEFLTYFQNEAQLEKSRLLSDRFSAERPKGSFSTLEIQRTEQGDSAMYLCASSSVTGYRTYNEQFFGPGTRLTVL.

Concerning this clonotype itself: A much bigger clone sits one base away, suggesting this may be a read error. The chain is built from TRBV5-1 and TRBJ2-7, with D perhaps TRBD1 or TRBD2 (6 bases each). CDR3 size: 12 residues. Germline lookup yields CDR1 SGHRS and CDR2 YFSETQ. The V end lost 4 bases, the J end lost 7 bases, and 12 bases lay between the germline ends. The CDR3 loop is CASSTGDNEQYF. CDR3 nucleotides: TGCGCCAGCAGCACGGGGGACAATGAGCAGTACTTC.

Worth noting for this clonotype: A much larger clone sits a single nucleotide away, making a read error possible. This chain uses TRBV6-5 with TRBJ2-5; D unclear. V lost 8 bases, J lost 2 bases, and 18 bases lay in between. Germline values: CDR1 MNHEY, CDR2 SVGAGI. CDR3 length equals 15 residues. As DNA, the CDR3 is TGTGCCAGCTGTCACGGTTTGGGGAATCAAGAGACCCAGTACTTC. It is translated as CASCHGLGNQETQYF.

With respect to this clonotype: This may come from a read error, since a much larger clone is one base off. This chain uses TRBV7-3 with TRBJ1-1; D might be TRBD1 (6 bases). The germline V gene has CDR1 SGHTA and CDR2 FQGTGA. The CDR3 length is 15 residues. The CDR3 nucleotides are TGTGCCAGCAGCTGGGGAACAGGGTTGAACACTGAAGCTTCCTTT. As protein: CASSWGTGLNTEASF. Variable domain in full (rest from reference TRBV7-3 and TRBJ1-1): GAGVSQTPSNKVTEKGKYVELRCDPISGHTALYWYRQSLGQGPEFLIYFQGTGAADDSGLPNDRFFAVRPEGSVSTLKIQRTERGDSAVYLCASSWGTGLNTEASFGQGTRLTVV.

A few counts support this clonotype. The V and J genes are TRBV14 and TRBJ2-2, with D uncertain. This CDR3 region has 12 residues. From germline, CDR1 is SGHDN and CDR2 FVKESK. V was cut by 3 bases and J by 3 bases, with 2 bases left in between. The CDR3 DNA reads as TGTGCCAGCAGCCACTACACCGGGGAGCTGTTTTTT. Its translation is CASSHYTGELFF.

Turning to this clonotype: Given a much more abundant clone one base away, this may be a read error. J is TRBJ2-7 and V is TRBV9; 8 bases agree with TRBD2. With 3 bases clipped from V and 4 bases from J, the junction kept 9 bases outside the gene matches. This CDR3 has 15 residues. The germline V gene has CDR1 SGDLS and CDR2 YYNGEE. CDR3 bases: TGTGCCAGCAGCGGAGGCCCTAGCGGGCCATACGAGCAGTACTTC. This sequence encodes CASSGGPSGPYEQYF. Supplemented by reference TRBV9 and TRBJ2-7, the full variable domain reads DSGVTQTPKHLITATGQRVTLRCSPRSGDLSVYWYQQSLDQGLQFLIQYYNGEERAKGNILERFSAQQFPDLHSELNLSSLELGDSALYFCASSGGPSGPYEQYFGPGTRLTVT.

Details on this clonotype: As the CDR3 is not closed by the conserved phenylalanine or tryptophan, this likely results from a read error. This sequence joins TRBV12-3 or TRBV12-4 and TRBJ2-7, with D perhaps being TRBD1 or TRBD2 (5 bases each). The CDR3 is made up of 14 amino acids. Trimming shortened V by 3 bases and J by 7 bases, and 16 bases separated the two germline ends. The CDR3: CASSLLGPAGEQYL. CDR3 sequence (DNA): TGTGCCAGCAGTTTGTTGGGACCCGCCGGGGAGCAGTACCTC.

As to this clonotype: One base away lies a much larger clone, so this may be a sequencing read error. The chain joins TRBV28 to TRBJ2-3; 7 nucleotides line up with TRBD1. The CDR3 runs 14 residues. Germline values: CDR1 MDHEN, CDR2 SYDVKM. CDR3: CASSRLRGIDTRYF. The DNA of the CDR3 is TGTGCCAGCAGTAGACTCAGGGGGATAGATACGCGGTATTTT.